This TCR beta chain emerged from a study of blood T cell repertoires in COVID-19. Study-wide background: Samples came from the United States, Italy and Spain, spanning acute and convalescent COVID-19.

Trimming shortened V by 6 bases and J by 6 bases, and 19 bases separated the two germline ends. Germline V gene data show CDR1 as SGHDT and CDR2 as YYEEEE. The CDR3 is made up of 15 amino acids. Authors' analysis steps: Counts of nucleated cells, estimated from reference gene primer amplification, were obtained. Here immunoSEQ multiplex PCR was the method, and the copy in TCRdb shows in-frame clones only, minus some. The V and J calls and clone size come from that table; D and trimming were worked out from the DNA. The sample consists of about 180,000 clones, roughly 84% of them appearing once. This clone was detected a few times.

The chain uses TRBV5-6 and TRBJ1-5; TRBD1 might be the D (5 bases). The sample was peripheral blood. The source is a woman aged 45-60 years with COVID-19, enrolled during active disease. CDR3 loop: CASTTRAGTSQPQHF. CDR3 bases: TGTGCCAGCACAACCCGGGCAGGGACTAGTCAGCCCCAGCATTTT.